This entry concerns a single T cell receptor (beta chain). The entry originates in a study of blood T cell repertoires in COVID-19. Study information: Specimens from acute and convalescent COVID-19 originated in the United States, Italy and Spain. T cells, B-cell-depleted T cells, or PBMCs provided the cDNA or gDNA that served as material.

Per the original methods: Reference gene primer amplification gave estimated nucleated cell counts. Using immunoSEQ multiplex PCR, the repertoire was profiled, and TCRdb retains in-frame clones only, with some absent. V and J calls and clone size are copied from that table; D and trimming were computed from the DNA. The sample lists roughly 300,000 clones, about 86% seen once, with about 4% in the top ten. Trimming left V 3 bases short and J 6 bases short, with 6 bases between. The germline V gene has CDR1 ENHRY and CDR2 SYGVKD. The CDR3 totals 13 residues. Sequencing input: PBMCs or T cells enriched from blood (not recorded which). The genes are TRBV10-3 and TRBJ1-6, with a weak D call TRBD1 (5 bases). The sequence was collected from a woman aged 40-49 years with acute COVID-19. CDR3 in amino acids: CAISEGANSPLHF. DNA of the CDR3: TGTGCCATCAGTGAAGGGGCTAATTCACCCCTCCACTTT.